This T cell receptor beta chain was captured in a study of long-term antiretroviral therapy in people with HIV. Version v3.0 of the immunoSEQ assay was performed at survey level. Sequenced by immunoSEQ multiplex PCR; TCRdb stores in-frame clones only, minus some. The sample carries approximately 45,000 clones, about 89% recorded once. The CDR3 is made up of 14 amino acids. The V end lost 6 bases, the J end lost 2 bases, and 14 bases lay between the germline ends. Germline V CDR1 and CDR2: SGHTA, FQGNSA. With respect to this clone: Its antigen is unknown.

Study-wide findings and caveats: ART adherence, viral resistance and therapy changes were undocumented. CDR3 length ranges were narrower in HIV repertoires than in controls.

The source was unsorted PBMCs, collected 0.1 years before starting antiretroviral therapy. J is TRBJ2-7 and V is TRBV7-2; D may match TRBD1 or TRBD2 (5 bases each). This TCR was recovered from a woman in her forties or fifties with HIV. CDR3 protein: CASRPGTNTYEQYF. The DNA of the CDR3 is TGTGCCAGCAGGCCCGGGACGAACACCTACGAGCAGTACTTC. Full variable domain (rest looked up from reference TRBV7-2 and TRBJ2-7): GAGVSQSPSNKVTEKGKDVELRCDPISGHTALYWYRQSLGQGLEFLIYFQGNSAPDKSGLPSDRFSAERTGGSVSTLTIQRTQQEDSAVYLCASRPGTNTYEQYFGPGTRLTVT.